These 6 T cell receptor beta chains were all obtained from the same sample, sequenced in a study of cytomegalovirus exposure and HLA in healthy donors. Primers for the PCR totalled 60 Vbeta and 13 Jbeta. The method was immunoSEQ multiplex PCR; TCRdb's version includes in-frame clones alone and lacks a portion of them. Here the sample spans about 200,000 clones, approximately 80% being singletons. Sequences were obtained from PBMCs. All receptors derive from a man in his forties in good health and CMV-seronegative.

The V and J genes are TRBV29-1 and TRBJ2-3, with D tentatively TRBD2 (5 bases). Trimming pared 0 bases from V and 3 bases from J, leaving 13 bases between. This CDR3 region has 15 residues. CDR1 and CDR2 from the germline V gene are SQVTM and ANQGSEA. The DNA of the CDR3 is TGCAGCGTTGAAGAGGACTTCCGTGGAACAGATACGCAGTATTTT. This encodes CSVEEDFRGTDTQYF.

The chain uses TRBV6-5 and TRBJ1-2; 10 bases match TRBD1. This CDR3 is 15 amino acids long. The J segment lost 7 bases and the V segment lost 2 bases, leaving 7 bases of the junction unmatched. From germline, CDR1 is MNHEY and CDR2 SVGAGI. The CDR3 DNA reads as TGTGCCAGCAGTTACCGGGACAGGGGAGCCTCTGGCTACACCTTC. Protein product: CASSYRDRGASGYTF.

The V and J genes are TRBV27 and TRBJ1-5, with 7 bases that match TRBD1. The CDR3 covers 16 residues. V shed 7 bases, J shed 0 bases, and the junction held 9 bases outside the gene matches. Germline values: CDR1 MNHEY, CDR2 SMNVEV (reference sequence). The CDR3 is CASKTLTGFSNQPQHF. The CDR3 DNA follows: TGTGCCAGCAAAACCTTGACAGGGTTTAGCAATCAGCCCCAGCATTTT.

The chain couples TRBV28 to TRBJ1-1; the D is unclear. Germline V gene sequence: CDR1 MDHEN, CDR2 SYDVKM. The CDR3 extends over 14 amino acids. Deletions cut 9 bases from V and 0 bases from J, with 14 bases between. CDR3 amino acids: CASTALSVNTEAFF. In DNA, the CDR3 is TGTGCCAGTACCGCCCTAAGTGTGAACACTGAAGCTTTCTTT.

The CDR3 DNA reads as TGTGCCAGCTCTAGGGAGGGCCGTCAGCCCCAGCATTTT. It is translated as CASSREGRQPQHF. The chain carries TRBV27 and TRBJ1-5; D not resolved. The CDR3 length is 13 residues. Per the germline V gene, CDR1 is MNHEY and CDR2 is SMNVEV (reference sequence). Trimming left V 8 bases short and J 6 bases short, with 14 bases between.

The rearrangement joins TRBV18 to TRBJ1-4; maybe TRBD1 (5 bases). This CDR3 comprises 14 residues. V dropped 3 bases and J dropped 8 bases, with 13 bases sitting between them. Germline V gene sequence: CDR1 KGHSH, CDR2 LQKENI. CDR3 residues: CASSPDTQGEKLFF. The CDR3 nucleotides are TGTGCCAGCTCACCGGACACGCAAGGGGAAAAACTGTTTTTT.